This entry lists 16 T cell receptor beta chains sequenced from one sample in a study of CD8 T cells in Susac syndrome. A quantity of about 0.5 to 1 ug RNA underwent reverse transcription using random hexamers. In TCRdb, the immunoSEQ multiplex PCR reads were re-called with MiXCR into one record per CDR3 protein. The sample comprises 95,000 to 150,000 distinct CDR3 sequences, roughly 95% of which are singletons, and less than 0.15% rests with the top ten. Sequencing input: CD4+ T cells from PBMCs. The receptors derive from a human donor with Susac syndrome.

This chain uses TRBV12-3 or TRBV12-4 with TRBJ2-1; D gene ambiguous. There are 14 residues in the CDR3. V was clipped by 3 bases and J by 6 bases, with 12 bases between them. The CDR3 loop reads CASSFGGRSNEQFF. The CDR3 DNA reads as TGTGCCAGCAGTTTCGGCGGACGGTCCAATGAGCAGTTCTTC.

In its sample, this clonotype was seen a few times. The chain recombines TRBV9 with TRBJ2-5; D not certain. The germline V and J ends were trimmed by 4 bases and 4 bases, with 8 bases remaining between them. The germline CDR1 and CDR2 sequences are SGDLS and YYNGEE. The CDR3 is made up of 12 amino acids. CDR3 sequence (DNA): TGTGCCAGCAGCCCTATAGGAGAGACCCAGTACTTC. Its translation: CASSPIGETQYF.

J is TRBJ1-5 and V is TRBV6-5; D not certain. Germline V gene lookup returns CDR1 MNHEY and CDR2 SVGAGI. The CDR3 extends over 12 amino acids. V dropped 5 bases and J dropped 7 bases, with 9 bases sitting between them. CDR3 region: CASSNAGQPQHF. CDR3 DNA: TGTGCCAGCAGTAATGCAGGACAGCCCCAGCATTTT.

The chain recombines TRBV29-1 with TRBJ2-3; a weak D match, TRBD2 (6 bases). From germline, CDR1 is SQVTM and CDR2 ANQGSEA. The V end lost 4 bases, the J end lost 4 bases, and 12 bases lay between the germline ends. The CDR3 is 13 residues long. This CDR3 reads CSVVGRVADTQYF. The CDR3 bases are TGCAGCGTTGTCGGGAGAGTCGCAGATACGCAGTATTTT.

This chain links TRBV3-1 with TRBJ1-1; no clear D. V was clipped by 2 bases and J by 8 bases, with 12 bases between them. Germline assignment: CDR1 LGHDT and CDR2 YNNKEL (reference sequence). CDR3 length equals 13 residues. The CDR3 region is CASSQRSGLEAFF. The CDR3 nucleotides read TGTGCCAGCAGCCAACGAAGCGGTCTGGAAGCTTTCTTT.

J is TRBJ2-5 and V is TRBV9; 9 nucleotides agree with TRBD1. The CDR3 has 14 residues. The junction had 5 bases not matched to a gene; V was cut back by 6 bases and J by 2 bases. Germline V gives CDR1 SGDLS, CDR2 YYNGEE. The CDR3 nucleotides read TGTGCCAGCACCCGAGGACAGGGGCAAGAGACCCAGTACTTC. It yields the protein CASTRGQGQETQYF.

This clonotype was recorded only once. V and J are TRBV27 and TRBJ1-2; 8 bases match TRBD1. The CDR3 has 14 residues. CDR1 and CDR2 (germline): MNHEY, SMNVEV (reference sequence). Trimming at V came to 6 bases and at J to 6 bases, leaving 9 bases not matched to a gene. In DNA form, the CDR3 reads TGTGCCAGCAGGCCGGGCGGACAGGGAAATGGCTACACCTTC. Translating gives CASRPGGQGNGYTF.

V usage is TRBV2 and J usage is TRBJ2-7; 8 nucleotides match TRBD2. Germline CDR1 SNHLY, CDR2 FYNNEI. This CDR3 has 13 residues. The V segment lost 8 bases and the J segment 4 bases; nucleotides outside the gene matches: 7. CDR3: CASEVSGSYEQYF. The CDR3 nucleotides are TGTGCCAGCGAGGTGAGCGGGAGTTACGAGCAGTACTTC.

The count of this clonotype is one. This sequence joins TRBV30 and TRBJ1-2; D ambiguous. The CDR3 runs to 11 residues. Germline CDR1 is GTSNPN and CDR2 is SVGIG (reference sequence). V was shortened by 4 bases and J by 6 bases, with 9 bases between the two germline ends. The DNA for the CDR3 is TGTGCCTGGATATATGATAATGGCTACACCTTC. As protein: CAWIYDNGYTF.

This chain uses TRBV18 with TRBJ1-2; 7 bases match TRBD1. This CDR3 contains 15 residues. The junction had 12 bases not matched to a gene; V was cut back by 5 bases and J by 6 bases. Per the germline V gene, CDR1 is KGHSH and CDR2 is LQKENI. The CDR3, as DNA: TGTGCCAGCTCAGCACTGGGTAACAGGGGAGATGGCTACACCTTC. Translating gives CASSALGNRGDGYTF.

V gene TRBV15 combines with J gene TRBJ2-5; a weak D match, TRBD1 (5 bases). This CDR3 has 13 residues. Looked up from germline, CDR1 is LNHNV and CDR2 is YYDKDF (reference sequence). Trimming pared 0 bases from V and 4 bases from J, leaving 6 bases between. The CDR3 spells CATSRDTGETQYF. The CDR3 DNA reads as TGTGCCACCAGCAGAGATACAGGAGAGACCCAGTACTTC.

This chain joins TRBV5-4 and TRBJ2-3, with D hard to call. In germline, CDR1 is SGHNT, CDR2 YYREEE (reference sequence). V lost 1 base and J lost 0, with 12 bases in between. The CDR3 contains 16 residues. The CDR3 DNA follows: TGTGCCAGCAGCTTGAATAGCAGGTCTAGCACAGATACGCAGTATTTT. It specifies CASSLNSRSSTDTQYF.

The rearrangement links TRBV12-3 or TRBV12-4 to TRBJ1-4; D may be TRBD1 (6 bases). Between the trimmed V and J ends, which lost 5 bases and 5 bases, there was a span of 12 bases. CDR3 size: 14 residues. CDR3 sequence: CASSPGQRNEKLFF. The CDR3 DNA reads TGTGCCAGCAGTCCAGGACAGAGGAATGAAAAACTGTTTTTT.

CDR3 bases: TGCGCCAGCAGCCTCCAGGGTCCAGATACGCAGTATTTT. Amino acid sequence: CASSLQGPDTQYF. The V and J genes are TRBV4-1 and TRBJ2-3, with D possibly TRBD1 on 5 matching bases. The germline V and J ends were trimmed by 4 bases and 4 bases, with 9 bases remaining between them. Germline V gene data show CDR1 as MGHRA and CDR2 as YSYEKL. CDR3 length: 13 residues.

The chain carries TRBV5-1 and TRBJ2-3; D is possibly TRBD1 or TRBD2 (5 bases each). CDR1 and CDR2 from the germline V gene are SGHRS and YFSETQ. The CDR3 sequence is 13 residues long. V was trimmed by 4 bases and J by 2 bases, leaving 8 bases between them. Here the CDR3 reads CASSRGVTDTQYF. The CDR3, as DNA: TGCGCCAGCAGCCGGGGCGTCACAGATACGCAGTATTTT.

The V gene is TRBV19, the J gene TRBJ2-7; maybe TRBD2 (6 bases). The V gene lost 6 bases and the J gene lost 3 bases, with 21 bases spanning the gap. The CDR3 length is 16 residues. CDR1 and CDR2 from the germline V gene are LNHDA and SQIVND (reference sequence). This chain's CDR3 is CASSDIGGKVIYEQYF. CDR3 sequence (DNA): TGTGCCAGTAGCGACATCGGAGGGAAGGTTATCTACGAGCAGTACTTC.